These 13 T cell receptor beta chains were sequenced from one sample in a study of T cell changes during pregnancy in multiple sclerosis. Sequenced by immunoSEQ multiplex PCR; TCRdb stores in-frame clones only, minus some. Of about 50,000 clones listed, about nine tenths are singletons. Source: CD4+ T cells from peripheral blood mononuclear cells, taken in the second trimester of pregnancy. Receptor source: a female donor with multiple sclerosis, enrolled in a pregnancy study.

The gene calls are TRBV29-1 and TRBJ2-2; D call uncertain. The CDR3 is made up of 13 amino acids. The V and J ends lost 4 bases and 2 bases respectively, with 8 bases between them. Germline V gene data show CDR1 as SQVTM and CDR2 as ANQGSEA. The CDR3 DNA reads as TGCAGCGTTGTTGCGGTCAACACCGGGGAGCTGTTTTTT. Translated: CSVVAVNTGELFF.

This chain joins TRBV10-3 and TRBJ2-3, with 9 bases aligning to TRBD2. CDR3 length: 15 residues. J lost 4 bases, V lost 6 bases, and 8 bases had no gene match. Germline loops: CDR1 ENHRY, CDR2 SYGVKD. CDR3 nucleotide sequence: TGTGCCATCAGGACCGGGACTAGCTCAGCAGATACGCAGTATTTT. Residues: CAIRTGTSSADTQYF.

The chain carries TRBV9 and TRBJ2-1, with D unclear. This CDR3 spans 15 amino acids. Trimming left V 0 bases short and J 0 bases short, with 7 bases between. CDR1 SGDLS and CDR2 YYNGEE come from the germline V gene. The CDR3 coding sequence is TGTGCCAGCAGCGTAGCATGGAGCTCCTACAATGAGCAGTTCTTC. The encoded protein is CASSVAWSSYNEQFF.

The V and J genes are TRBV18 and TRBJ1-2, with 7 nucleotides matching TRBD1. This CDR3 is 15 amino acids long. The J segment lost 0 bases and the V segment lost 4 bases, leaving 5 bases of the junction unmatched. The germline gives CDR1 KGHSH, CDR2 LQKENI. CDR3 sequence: CASSQDRLANYGYTF. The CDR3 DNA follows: TGTGCCAGCTCACAGGACAGGTTGGCTAACTATGGCTACACCTTC. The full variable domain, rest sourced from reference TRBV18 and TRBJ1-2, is NAGVMQNPRHLVRRRGQEARLRCSPMKGHSHVYWYRQLPEEGLKFMVYLQKENIIDESGMPKERFSAEFPKEGPSILRIQQVVRGDSAAYFCASSQDRLANYGYTFGSGTRLTVV.

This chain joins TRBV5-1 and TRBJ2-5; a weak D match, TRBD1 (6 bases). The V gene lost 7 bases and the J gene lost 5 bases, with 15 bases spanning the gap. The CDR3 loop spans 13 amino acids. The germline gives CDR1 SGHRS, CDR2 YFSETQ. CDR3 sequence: CASYVDSRETQYF. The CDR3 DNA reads TGCGCCAGCTACGTGGACAGCCGGGAGACCCAGTACTTC.

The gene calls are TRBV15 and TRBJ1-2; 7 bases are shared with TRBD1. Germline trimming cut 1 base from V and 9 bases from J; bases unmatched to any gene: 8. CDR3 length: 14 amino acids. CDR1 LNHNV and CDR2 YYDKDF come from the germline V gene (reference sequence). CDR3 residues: CATSRGWDRKSYTF. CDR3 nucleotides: TGTGCCACCAGCAGAGGGTGGGACAGAAAGAGCTACACCTTC.

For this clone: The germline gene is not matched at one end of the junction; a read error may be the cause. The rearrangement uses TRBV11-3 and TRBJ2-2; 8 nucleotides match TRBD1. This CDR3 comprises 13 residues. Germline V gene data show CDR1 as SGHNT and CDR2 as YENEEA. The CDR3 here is CASSEGQAGGLFF. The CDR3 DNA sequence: TGTGCCAGCAGCGAGGGACAGGCTGGGGGGCTGTTTTTT.

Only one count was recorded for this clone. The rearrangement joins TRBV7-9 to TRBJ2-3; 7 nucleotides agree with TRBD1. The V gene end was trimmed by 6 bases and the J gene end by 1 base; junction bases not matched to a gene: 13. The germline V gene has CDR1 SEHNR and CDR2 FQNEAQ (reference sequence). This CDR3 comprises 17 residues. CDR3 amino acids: CASSHPTGPPRTDTQYF. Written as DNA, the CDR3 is TGTGCCAGCAGTCACCCGACAGGGCCTCCCCGCACAGATACGCAGTATTTT. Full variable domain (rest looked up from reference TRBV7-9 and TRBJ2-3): DTGVSQNPRHKITKRGQNVTFRCDPISEHNRLYWYRQTLGQGPEFLTYFQNEAQLEKSRLLSDRFSAERPKGSFSTLEIQRTEQGDSAMYLCASSHPTGPPRTDTQYFGPGTRLTVL.

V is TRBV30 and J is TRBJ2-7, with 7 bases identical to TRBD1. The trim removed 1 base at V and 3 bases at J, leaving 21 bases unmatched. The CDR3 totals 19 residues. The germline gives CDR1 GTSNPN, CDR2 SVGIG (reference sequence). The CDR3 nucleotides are TGTGCCTGGAGTGGCGCCCAACCGGGACAGAGTCTAGTCGGCTACGAGCAGTACTTC. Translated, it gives CAWSGAQPGQSLVGYEQYF. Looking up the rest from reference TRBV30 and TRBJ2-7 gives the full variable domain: SQTIHQWPATLVQPVGSPLSLECTVEGTSNPNLYWYRQAAGRGLQLLFYSVGIGQISSEVPQNLSASRPQDRQFILSSKKLLLSDSGFYLCAWSGAQPGQSLVGYEQYFGPGTRLTVT.

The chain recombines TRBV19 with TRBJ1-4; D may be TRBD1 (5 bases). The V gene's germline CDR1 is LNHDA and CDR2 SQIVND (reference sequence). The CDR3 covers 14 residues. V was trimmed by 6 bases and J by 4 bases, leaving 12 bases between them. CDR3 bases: TGTGCCAGTAGAGACAGCTCGTTTAATGAAAAACTGTTTTTT. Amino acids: CASRDSSFNEKLFF.

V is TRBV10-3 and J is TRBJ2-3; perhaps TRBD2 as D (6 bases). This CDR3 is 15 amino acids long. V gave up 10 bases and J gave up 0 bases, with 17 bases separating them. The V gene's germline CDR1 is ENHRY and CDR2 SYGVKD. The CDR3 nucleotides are TGTGCCACCTCTCGGGGGACGCTAAGCACAGATACGCAGTATTTT. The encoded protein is CATSRGTLSTDTQYF.

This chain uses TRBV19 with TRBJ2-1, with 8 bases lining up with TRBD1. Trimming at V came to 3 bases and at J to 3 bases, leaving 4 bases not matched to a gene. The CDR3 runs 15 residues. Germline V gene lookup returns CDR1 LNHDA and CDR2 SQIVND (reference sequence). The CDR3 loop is CASSIRGPFYNEQFF. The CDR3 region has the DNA TGTGCCAGTAGTATCAGGGGGCCATTCTACAATGAGCAGTTCTTC.

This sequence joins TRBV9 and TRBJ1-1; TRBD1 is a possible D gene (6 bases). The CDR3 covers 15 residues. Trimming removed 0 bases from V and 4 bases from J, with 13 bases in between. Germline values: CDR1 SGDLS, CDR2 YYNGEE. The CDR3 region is CASSVGPGGGTEAFF. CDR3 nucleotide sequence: TGTGCCAGCAGCGTAGGCCCGGGAGGGGGCACTGAAGCTTTCTTT.